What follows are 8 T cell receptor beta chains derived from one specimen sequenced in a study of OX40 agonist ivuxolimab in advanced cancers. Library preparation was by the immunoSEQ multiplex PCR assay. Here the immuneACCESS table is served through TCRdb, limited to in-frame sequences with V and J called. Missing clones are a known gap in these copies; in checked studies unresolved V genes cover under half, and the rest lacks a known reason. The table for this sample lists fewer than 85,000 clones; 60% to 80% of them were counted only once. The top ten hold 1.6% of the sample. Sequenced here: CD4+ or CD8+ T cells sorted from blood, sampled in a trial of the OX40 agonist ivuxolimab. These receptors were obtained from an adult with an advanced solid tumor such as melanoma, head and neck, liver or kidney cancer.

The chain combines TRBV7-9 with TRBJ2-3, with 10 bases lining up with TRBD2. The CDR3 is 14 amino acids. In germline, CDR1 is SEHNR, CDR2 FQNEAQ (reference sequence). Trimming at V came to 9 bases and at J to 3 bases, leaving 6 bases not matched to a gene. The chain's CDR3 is CASRSGGETDTQYF. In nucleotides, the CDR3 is TGTGCCAGTAGAAGCGGGGGGGAAACAGATACGCAGTATTTT.

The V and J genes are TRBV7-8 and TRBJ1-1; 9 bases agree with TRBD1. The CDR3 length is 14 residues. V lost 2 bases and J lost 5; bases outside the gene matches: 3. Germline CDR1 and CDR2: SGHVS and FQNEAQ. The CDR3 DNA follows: TGTGCCAGCAGCTTAACAGGGGGCCGGACTGAAGCTTTCTTT. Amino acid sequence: CASSLTGGRTEAFF.

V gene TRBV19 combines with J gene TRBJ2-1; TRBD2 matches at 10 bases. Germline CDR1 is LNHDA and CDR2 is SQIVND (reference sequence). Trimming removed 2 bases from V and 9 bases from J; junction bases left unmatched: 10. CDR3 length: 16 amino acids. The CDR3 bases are TGTGCCAGTAGTATAACTAGCGGGACGACAAGGGGTGAGCAGTTCTTC. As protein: CASSITSGTTRGEQFF. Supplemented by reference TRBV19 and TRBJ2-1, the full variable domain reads DGGITQSPKYLFRKEGQNVTLSCEQNLNHDAMYWYRQDPGQGLRLIYYSQIVNDFQKGDIAEGYSVSREKKESFPLTVTSAQKNPTAFYLCASSITSGTTRGEQFFGPGTRLTVL.

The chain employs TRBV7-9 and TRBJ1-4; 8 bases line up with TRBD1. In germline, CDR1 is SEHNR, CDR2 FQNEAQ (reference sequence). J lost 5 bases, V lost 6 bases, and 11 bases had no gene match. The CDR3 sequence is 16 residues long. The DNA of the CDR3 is TGTGCCAGCAGTCGCGGGACAGGCGGAGAGAATGAAAAACTGTTTTTT. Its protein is CASSRGTGGENEKLFF.

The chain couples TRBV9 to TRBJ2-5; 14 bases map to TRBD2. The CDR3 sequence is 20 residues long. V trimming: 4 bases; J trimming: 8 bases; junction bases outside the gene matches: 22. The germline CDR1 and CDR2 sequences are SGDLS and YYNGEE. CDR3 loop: CASSPGLAGVMGGYKRTQYF. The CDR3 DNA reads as TGTGCCAGCAGCCCGGGACTAGCGGGAGTTATGGGGGGATACAAGAGAACCCAGTACTTC.

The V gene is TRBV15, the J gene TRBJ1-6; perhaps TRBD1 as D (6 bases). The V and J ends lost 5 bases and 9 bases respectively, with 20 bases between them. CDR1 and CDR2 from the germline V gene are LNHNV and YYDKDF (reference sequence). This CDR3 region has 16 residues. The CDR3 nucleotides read TGTGCCACCAGCCGAATTGGAACAGGGACGGGTTCACCCCTCCACTTT. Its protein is CATSRIGTGTGSPLHF.

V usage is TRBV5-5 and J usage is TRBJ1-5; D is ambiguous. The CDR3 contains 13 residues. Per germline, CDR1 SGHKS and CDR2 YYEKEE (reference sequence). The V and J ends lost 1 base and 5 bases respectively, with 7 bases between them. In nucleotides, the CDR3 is TGTGCCAGCAGCTTGCGTAGGGATCAGCCCCAGCATTTT. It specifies CASSLRRDQPQHF. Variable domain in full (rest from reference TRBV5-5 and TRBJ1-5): DAGVTQSPTHLIKTRGQQVTLRCSPISGHKSVSWYQQVLGQGPQFIFQYYEKEERGRGNFPDRFSARQFPNYSSELNVNALLLGDSALYLCASSLRRDQPQHFGDGTRLSIL.

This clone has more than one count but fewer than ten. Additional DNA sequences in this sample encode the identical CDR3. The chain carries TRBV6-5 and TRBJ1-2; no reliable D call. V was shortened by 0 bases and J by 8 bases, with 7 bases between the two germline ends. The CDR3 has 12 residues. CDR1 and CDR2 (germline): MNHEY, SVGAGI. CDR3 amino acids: CASSYSGLGYTF. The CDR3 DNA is TGTGCCAGCAGTTACTCCGGGTTAGGCTACACCTTC.